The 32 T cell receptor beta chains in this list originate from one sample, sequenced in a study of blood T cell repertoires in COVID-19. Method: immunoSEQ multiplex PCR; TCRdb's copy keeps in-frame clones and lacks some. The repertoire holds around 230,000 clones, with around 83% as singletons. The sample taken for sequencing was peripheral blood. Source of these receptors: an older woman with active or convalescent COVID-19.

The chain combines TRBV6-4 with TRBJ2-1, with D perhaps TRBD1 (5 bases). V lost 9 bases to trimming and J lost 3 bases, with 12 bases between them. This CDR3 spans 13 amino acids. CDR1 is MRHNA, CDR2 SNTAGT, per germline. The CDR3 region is CARTEKDYNEQFF. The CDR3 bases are TGTGCCAGGACAGAGAAGGACTACAATGAGCAGTTCTTC.

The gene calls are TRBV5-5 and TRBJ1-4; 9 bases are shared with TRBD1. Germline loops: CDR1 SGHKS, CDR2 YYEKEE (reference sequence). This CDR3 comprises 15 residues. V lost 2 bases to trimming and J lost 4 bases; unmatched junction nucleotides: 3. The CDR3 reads CASSFGTGINEKLFF. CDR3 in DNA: TGTGCCAGCAGCTTTGGGACAGGGATTAATGAAAAACTGTTTTTT.

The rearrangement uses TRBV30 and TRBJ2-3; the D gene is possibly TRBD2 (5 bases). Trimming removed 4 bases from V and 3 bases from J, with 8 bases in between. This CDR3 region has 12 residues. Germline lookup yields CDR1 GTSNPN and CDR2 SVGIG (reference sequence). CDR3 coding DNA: TGTGCCTGGAATCGGGGAACAGATACGCAGTATTTT. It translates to CAWNRGTDTQYF.

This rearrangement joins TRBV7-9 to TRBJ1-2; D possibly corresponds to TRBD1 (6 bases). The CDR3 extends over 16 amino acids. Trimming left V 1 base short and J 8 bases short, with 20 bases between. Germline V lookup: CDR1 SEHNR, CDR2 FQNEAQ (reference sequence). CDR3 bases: TGTGCCAGCAGCTTAGGAAGGATCGACAGGCTGGGGGGCTACACCTTC. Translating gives CASSLGRIDRLGGYTF.

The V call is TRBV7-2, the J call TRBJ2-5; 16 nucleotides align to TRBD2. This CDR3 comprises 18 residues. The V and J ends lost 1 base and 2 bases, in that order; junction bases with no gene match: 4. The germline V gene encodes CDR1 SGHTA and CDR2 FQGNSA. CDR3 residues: CASSLGGTSGGEQETQYF. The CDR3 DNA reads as TGTGCCAGCAGCTTAGGAGGGACTAGCGGGGGGGAACAAGAGACCCAGTACTTC.

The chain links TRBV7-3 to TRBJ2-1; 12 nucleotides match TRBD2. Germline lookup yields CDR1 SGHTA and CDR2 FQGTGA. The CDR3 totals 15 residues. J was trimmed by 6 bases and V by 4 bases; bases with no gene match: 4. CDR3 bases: TGTGCCAGCAGCTCTAGCGGGGGGGTTGGCAATGAGCAGTTCTTC. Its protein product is CASSSSGGVGNEQFF.

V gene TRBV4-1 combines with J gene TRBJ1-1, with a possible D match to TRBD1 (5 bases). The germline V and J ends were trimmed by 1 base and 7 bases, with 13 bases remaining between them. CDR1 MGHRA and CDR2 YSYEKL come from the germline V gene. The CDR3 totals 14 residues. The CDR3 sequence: CASSQVGGLGEAFF. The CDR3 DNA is TGCGCCAGCAGCCAAGTCGGGGGGTTGGGTGAAGCTTTCTTT.

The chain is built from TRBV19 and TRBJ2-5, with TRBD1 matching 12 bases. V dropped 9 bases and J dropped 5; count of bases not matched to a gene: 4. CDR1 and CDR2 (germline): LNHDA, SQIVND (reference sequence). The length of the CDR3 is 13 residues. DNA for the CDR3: TGTGCCAGCCGGGACAGGGGGCAGGAGACCCAGTACTTC. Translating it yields CASRDRGQETQYF.

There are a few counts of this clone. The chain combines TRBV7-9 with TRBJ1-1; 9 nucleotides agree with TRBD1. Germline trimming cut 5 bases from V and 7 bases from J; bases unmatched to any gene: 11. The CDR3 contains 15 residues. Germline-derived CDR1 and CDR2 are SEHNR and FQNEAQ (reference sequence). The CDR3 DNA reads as TGTGCCAGCAGCGGGACAGGGACAATTGGGGGTGAAGCTTTCTTT. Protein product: CASSGTGTIGGEAFF.

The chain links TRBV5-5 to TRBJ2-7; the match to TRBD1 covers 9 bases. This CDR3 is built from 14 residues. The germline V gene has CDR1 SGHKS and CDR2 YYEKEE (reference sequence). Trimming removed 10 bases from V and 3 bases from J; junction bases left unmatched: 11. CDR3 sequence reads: CAGIPGTGFYEQYF. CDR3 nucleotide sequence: TGTGCCGGCATCCCTGGGACAGGGTTCTACGAGCAGTACTTC.

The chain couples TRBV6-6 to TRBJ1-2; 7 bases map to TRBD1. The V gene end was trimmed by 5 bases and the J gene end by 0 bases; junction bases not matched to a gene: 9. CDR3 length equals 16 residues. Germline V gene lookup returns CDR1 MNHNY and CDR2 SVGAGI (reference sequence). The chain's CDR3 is CASSQRTGWANYGYTF. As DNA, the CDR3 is TGTGCCAGCAGTCAACGGACAGGCTGGGCTAACTATGGCTACACCTTC.

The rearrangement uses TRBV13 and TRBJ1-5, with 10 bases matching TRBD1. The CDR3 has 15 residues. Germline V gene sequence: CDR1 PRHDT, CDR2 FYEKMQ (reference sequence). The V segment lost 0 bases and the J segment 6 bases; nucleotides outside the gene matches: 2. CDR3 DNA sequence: TGTGCCAGCAGCTTAGGGACAGGGGGCCGTCAGCCCCAGCATTTT. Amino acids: CASSLGTGGRQPQHF.

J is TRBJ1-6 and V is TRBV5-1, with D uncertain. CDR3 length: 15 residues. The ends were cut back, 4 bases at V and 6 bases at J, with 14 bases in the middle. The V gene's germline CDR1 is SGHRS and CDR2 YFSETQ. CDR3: CASSPGRGSNSPLHF. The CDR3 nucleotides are TGCGCCAGCAGCCCCGGACGGGGTTCTAATTCACCCCTCCACTTT.

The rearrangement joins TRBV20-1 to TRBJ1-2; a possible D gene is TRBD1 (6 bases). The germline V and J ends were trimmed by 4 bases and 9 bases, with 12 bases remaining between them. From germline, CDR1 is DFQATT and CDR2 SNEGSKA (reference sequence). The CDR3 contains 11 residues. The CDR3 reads CSAILRGSYTF. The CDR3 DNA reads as TGCAGTGCTATCCTTAGGGGGAGCTACACCTTC.

The CDR3 protein is CASRGQGGYEQYF. The DNA for the CDR3 is TGTGCCAGCAGGGGACAGGGAGGTTACGAGCAGTACTTC. The chain has TRBV5-8 and TRBJ2-7; 9 bases map to TRBD1. The germline CDR1 and CDR2 sequences are SGHTS and YDEGEE. V lost 5 bases to trimming and J lost 4 bases; unmatched junction nucleotides: 4. This CDR3 contains 13 residues.

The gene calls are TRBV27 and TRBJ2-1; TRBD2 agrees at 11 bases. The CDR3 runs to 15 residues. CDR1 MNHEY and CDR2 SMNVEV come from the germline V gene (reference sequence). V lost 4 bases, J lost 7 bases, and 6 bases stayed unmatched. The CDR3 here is CASSSPSGGLNEQFF. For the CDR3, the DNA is TGTGCCAGCAGTTCACCTAGCGGGGGGCTGAATGAGCAGTTCTTC.

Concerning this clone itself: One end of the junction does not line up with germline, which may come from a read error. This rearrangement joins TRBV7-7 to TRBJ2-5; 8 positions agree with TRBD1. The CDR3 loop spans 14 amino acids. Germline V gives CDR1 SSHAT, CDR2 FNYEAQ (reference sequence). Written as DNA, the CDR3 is TGTGCTAGCAGCCCCAAGCAGGGGGCAGAGACCCAGTACTTC. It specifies CASSPKQGAETQYF.

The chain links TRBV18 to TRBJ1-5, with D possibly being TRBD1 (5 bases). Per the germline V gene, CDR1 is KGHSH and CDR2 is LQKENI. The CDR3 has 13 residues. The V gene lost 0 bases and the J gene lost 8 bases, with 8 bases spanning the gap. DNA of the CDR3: TGTGCCAGCTCACCACCGGGGGGGGAGCCCCAGCATTTT. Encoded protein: CASSPPGGEPQHF.

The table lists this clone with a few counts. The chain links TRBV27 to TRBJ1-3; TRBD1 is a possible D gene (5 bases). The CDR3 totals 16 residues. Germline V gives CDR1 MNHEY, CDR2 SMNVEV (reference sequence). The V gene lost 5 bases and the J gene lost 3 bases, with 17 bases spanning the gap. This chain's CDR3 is CASSTQGFRIGNTIYF. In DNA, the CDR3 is TGTGCCAGCAGTACCCAGGGATTCCGGATTGGAAACACCATATATTTT.

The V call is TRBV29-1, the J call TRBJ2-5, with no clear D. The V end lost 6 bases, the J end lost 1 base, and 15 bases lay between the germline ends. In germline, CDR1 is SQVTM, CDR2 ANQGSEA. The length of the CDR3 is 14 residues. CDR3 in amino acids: CSVLERPSQETQYF. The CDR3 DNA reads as TGCAGCGTCTTGGAGAGGCCCTCCCAAGAGACCCAGTACTTC.

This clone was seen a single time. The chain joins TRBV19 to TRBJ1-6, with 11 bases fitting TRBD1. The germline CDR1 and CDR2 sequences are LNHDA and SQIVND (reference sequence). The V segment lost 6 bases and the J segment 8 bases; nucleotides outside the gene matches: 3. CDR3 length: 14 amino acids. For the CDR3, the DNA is TGTGCCAGTAGCGGGACAGGGGGGGATTCACCCCTCCACTTT. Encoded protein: CASSGTGGDSPLHF.

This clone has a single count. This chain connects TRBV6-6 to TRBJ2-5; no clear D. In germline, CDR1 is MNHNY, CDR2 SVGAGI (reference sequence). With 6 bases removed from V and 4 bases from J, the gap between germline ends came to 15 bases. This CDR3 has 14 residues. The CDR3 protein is CASRDRGGLETQYF. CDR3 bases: TGTGCCAGCAGAGACCGAGGTGGGTTAGAGACCCAGTACTTC.

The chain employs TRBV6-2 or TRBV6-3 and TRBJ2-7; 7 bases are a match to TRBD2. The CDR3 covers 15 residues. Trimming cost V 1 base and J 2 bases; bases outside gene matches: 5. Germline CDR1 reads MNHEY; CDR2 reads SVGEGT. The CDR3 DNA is TGTGCCAGCAGTTACTTGGAGCGGGGACCCTACGAGCAGTACTTC. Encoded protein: CASSYLERGPYEQYF.

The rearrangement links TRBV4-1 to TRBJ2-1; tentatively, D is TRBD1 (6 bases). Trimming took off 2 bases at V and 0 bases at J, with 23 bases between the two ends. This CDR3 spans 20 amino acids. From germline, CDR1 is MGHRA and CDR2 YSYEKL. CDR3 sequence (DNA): TGCGCCAGCAGCCAACGCAGGGGTCTTGGGATTGGGACCTCCTACAATGAGCAGTTCTTC. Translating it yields CASSQRRGLGIGTSYNEQFF.

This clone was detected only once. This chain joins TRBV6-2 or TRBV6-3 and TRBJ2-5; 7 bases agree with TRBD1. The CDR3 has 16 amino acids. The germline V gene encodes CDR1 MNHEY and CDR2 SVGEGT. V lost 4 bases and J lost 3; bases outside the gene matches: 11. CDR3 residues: CASSLVFGQEKETQYF. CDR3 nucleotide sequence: TGTGCCAGCAGTTTGGTTTTCGGACAGGAGAAAGAGACCCAGTACTTC.

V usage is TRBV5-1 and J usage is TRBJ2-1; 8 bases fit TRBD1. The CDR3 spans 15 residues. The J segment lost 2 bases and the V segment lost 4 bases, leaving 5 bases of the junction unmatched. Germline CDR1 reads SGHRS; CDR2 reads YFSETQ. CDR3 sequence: CASSRGQGTYNEQFF. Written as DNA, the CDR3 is TGCGCCAGCAGCCGTGGACAGGGCACCTACAATGAGCAGTTCTTC.

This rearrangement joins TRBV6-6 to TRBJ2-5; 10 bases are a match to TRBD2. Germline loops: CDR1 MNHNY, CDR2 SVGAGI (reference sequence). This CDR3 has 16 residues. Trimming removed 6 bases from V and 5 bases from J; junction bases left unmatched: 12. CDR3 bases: TGTGCCAGCAGCCGGGGTAGCGGGGGGCCCCGGGAGACCCAGTACTTC. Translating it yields CASSRGSGGPRETQYF.

In nucleotides, the CDR3 is TGTGCCAGCAGCGGGCAGGGGCCGGGACGTTTAGGTAATGAGCAGTTCTTC. This translates into CASSGQGPGRLGNEQFF. The chain is built from TRBV9 and TRBJ2-1, with D possibly matching TRBD1 (6 bases). With 3 bases removed from V and 7 bases from J, the gap between germline ends came to 23 bases. There are 17 residues in the CDR3. CDR1 and CDR2 (germline): SGDLS, YYNGEE.

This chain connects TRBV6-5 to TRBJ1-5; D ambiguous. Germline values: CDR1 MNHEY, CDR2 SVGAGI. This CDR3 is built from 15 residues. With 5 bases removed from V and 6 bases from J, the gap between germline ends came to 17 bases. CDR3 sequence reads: CASSRGSEGGQPQHF. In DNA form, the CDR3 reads TGTGCCAGCAGTCGAGGCAGCGAAGGTGGTCAGCCCCAGCATTTT.

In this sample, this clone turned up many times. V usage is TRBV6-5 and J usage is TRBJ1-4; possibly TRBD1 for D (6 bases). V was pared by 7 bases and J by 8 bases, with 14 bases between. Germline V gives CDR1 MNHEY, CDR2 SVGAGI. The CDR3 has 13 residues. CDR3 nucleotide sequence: TGTGCCAGCAAAAGGACAGTAGAAGAAAAACTGTTTTTT. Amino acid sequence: CASKRTVEEKLFF.

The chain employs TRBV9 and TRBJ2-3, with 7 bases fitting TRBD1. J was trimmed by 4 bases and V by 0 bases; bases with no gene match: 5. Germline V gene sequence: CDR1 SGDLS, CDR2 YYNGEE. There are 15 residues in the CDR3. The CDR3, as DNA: TGTGCCAGCAGCGTAGCCAGGGGGACGGCAGATACGCAGTATTTT. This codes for CASSVARGTADTQYF.

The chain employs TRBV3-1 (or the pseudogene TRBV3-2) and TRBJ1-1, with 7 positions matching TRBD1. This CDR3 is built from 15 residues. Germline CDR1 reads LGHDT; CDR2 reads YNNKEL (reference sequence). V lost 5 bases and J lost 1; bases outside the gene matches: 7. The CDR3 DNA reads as TGTGCCAGCAGCTATCTGCAGGGGGGGAACACTGAAGCTTTCTTT. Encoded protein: CASSYLQGGNTEAFF.